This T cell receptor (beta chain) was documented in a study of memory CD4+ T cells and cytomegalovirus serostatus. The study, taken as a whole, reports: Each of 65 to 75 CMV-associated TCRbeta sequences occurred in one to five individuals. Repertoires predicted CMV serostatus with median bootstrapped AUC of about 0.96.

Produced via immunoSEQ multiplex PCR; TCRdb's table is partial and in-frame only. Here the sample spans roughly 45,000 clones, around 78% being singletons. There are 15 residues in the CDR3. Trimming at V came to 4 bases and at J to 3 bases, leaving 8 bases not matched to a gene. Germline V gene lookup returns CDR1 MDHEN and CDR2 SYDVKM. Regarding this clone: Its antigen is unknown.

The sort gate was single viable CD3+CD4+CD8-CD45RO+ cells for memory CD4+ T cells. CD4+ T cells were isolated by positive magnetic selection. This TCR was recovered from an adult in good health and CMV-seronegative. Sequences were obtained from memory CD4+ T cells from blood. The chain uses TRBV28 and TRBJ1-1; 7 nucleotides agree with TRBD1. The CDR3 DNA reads TGTGCCAGCAGTTCGCCGAAGGGGGCTTACACTGAAGCTTTCTTT. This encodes CASSSPKGAYTEAFF.